This T cell receptor beta chain was sequenced for a study of cytomegalovirus exposure and HLA in healthy donors (dated by TCRdb to about 2017). Broadly, across the study: A later analysis indicated that the 95 to 150 validation repertoires were generated on the platform also employed for the roughly 730 repertoires of the first cohort. The study aimed to test whether cataloging public T cell receptors could reveal signatures of past pathogen exposure. Along with the approximately 700-subject first cohort, a separate validation cohort of over a hundred different subjects was used. High-throughput TCR immunosequencing, statistical association of individual TCRs with disease status, and machine learning were combined to predict cytomegalovirus infection status. What the study reported, not specific to this receptor: In the study, 150 to 200 TCR beta chains were listed as associated with cytomegalovirus. In vitro tests confirmed that a few of the cytomegalovirus-associated TCR beta chains recognize cytomegalovirus antigens. Across donors, most TCR sequences were observed very rarely, whereas some public TCRs were present in many individuals. A later analysis found that TCRs clustered in the first cohort also tended to co-occur in the roughly 120 validation repertoires, with 94% of cluster scores above 0. The authors suggested that the approach could potentially be extended to other disease states and immunological phenotypes. In both the original and validation cohorts, the classifier was reported to diagnose cytomegalovirus status with high specificity and sensitivity. A later analysis lacked HLA typing for the validation cohort, so it scored co-occurrence in that cohort across all 110 or so repertoires.

On this clone itself: Its recognized antigen is unknown. The input lacks base qualities; no much larger clone sits a single base away.

Library creation used the immunoSEQ multiplex PCR assay. From the authors' description of their analysis: A statistical classification framework was developed to diagnose cytomegalovirus status using the catalog of TCR beta chain sequences. TCRdb obtained this table from immuneACCESS and retained in-frame rearrangements with V and J assigned. These tables miss some clones; where compared with another copy, unresolved V genes account for less than half of the shortfall, and the remainder is unexplained. V, J and clone size reflect that table, while D and trimming were determined from the DNA. The sample records roughly 150,000 clones, 95% to 96% of which are singletons. More than 0.7% of the sample goes to the ten largest clones. Trimming takes 5 bases from V and 6 bases from J, and the germline ends sit 14 bases apart. Inclusive of the bounding cysteine and phenylalanine, the CDR3 is 14 residues long. Kept here is only the CDR3 DNA, which spans 42 bases and is read in frame from base 1. The germline V gene (reference sequence) gives CDR1 as SEHNR and CDR2 as FQNEAQ.

The donors belonged to the validation cohort of approximately 130 subjects, which was separate from the roughly 680-subject first cohort. The source of this sequence is a young woman in good health and CMV-seronegative. The receptor chain draws on TRBV7-9 and TRBJ2-1; perhaps TRBD1 is the D gene, with 6 bases matching. Sequencing was done on a sample of PBMCs. The DNA sequence is as follows: TGTGCCAGCAGCCACTGGACAGACTTCAATGAGCAGTTCTTC. It codes for CASSHWTDFNEQFF.